This entry lists 16 T cell receptor beta chains sequenced from one sample in a study of OX40 agonist ivuxolimab in advanced cancers. Libraries were made using the immunoSEQ multiplex PCR assay. TCRdb obtained this table from immuneACCESS and retained in-frame rearrangements with V and J assigned. These tables miss some clones; where compared with another copy, unresolved V genes account for less than half of the shortfall, and the remainder is unexplained. The sample table contains about 48,000 clones; only one count was recorded for more than 80% of them. The ten largest clones add up to about 11% of the sample. The input for sequencing was CD4+ or CD8+ T cells sorted from blood, taken in a trial of the OX40 agonist ivuxolimab. Source of these receptors: an adult with an advanced solid tumor such as melanoma, head and neck, liver or kidney cancer.

The V call is TRBV2, the J call TRBJ2-6; D not certain. This CDR3 has 16 residues. The germline V gene has CDR1 SNHLY and CDR2 FYNNEI. Trimming removed 4 bases from V and 2 bases from J, with 12 bases in between. CDR3 bases: TGTGCCAGCAGTGTAGGGATTTTGGCTGGGGCCAACGTCCTGACTTTC. Translating it yields CASSVGILAGANVLTF.

The chain links TRBV19 to TRBJ1-1; 8 positions agree with TRBD1. The CDR3 runs to 16 residues. The germline V gene has CDR1 LNHDA and CDR2 SQIVND (reference sequence). Losses at the gene ends were 1 base for V and 4 bases for J; bases not matched to a gene: 8. The chain's CDR3 is CASSIGAGGYSTEAFF. CDR3 DNA sequence: TGTGCCAGTAGTATAGGAGCAGGGGGCTATAGCACTGAAGCTTTCTTT. The variable domain in full, completed from reference TRBV19 and TRBJ1-1, reads DGGITQSPKYLFRKEGQNVTLSCEQNLNHDAMYWYRQDPGQGLRLIYYSQIVNDFQKGDIAEGYSVSREKKESFPLTVTSAQKNPTAFYLCASSIGAGGYSTEAFFGQGTRLTVV.

This chain connects TRBV29-1 to TRBJ2-5, with 8 bases aligning to TRBD2. Looked up from germline, CDR1 is SQVTM and CDR2 is ANQGSEA. J lost 0 bases, V lost 4 bases, and 4 bases had no gene match. CDR3 length equals 14 residues. The CDR3 coding sequence is TGCAGCGTTGCGGCGGGGGGTAACCAAGAGACCCAGTACTTC. Amino acids: CSVAAGGNQETQYF.

The chain recombines TRBV20-1 with TRBJ1-1; unclear D gene. V lost 7 bases and J lost 1, with 7 bases in between. CDR3 size: 11 residues. Per the germline V gene, CDR1 is DFQATT and CDR2 is SNEGSKA (reference sequence). This CDR3 reads CSVGENTEAFF. The CDR3 DNA is TGCAGTGTCGGGGAGAACACTGAAGCTTTCTTT.

The chain recombines TRBV19 with TRBJ1-2, with a weak D call TRBD1 (5 bases). Germline lookup yields CDR1 LNHDA and CDR2 SQIVND (reference sequence). This CDR3 is 15 amino acids long. V gave up 6 bases and J gave up 5 bases, with 19 bases separating them. CDR3 residues: CASSPGTGPRYGYTF. CDR3 coding DNA: TGTGCCAGTAGCCCTGGGACTGGGCCTCGTTATGGCTACACCTTC.

The CDR3 reads CAISTGTSDWKQFF. In DNA form, the CDR3 reads TGTGCCATCAGCACCGGGACTTCGGACTGGAAGCAGTTCTTC. The chain employs TRBV10-3 and TRBJ2-1, with D possibly matching TRBD2 (6 bases). The CDR3 has 14 residues. The germline V gene encodes CDR1 ENHRY and CDR2 SYGVKD. V lost 6 bases and J 11 bases, leaving 20 bases between the germline ends.

The chain carries TRBV15 and TRBJ2-5; 10 nucleotides line up with TRBD2. Per the germline V gene, CDR1 is LNHNV and CDR2 is YYDKDF (reference sequence). The V gene end was trimmed by 0 bases and the J gene end by 1 base; junction bases not matched to a gene: 5. CDR3 length equals 17 residues. The CDR3 region has the DNA TGTGCCACCAGCAGAGATATAGCGGGGGGCCTCCAAGAGACCCAGTACTTC. It codes for CATSRDIAGGLQETQYF.

The chain couples TRBV15 to TRBJ2-7; D possibly uses TRBD1 or TRBD2 (5 bases each). Germline CDR1 reads LNHNV; CDR2 reads YYDKDF (reference sequence). This CDR3 is 18 amino acids long. Trimming cost V 0 bases and J 4 bases, with 22 bases left between them. CDR3: CATSRDSLGTTVLYEQYF. CDR3 nucleotides: TGTGCCACCAGCAGAGATTCTCTCGGGACGACAGTTCTTTACGAGCAGTACTTC.

The chain employs TRBV7-2 and TRBJ2-7; TRBD1 aligns across 10 bases. Germline trimming cut 1 base from V and 4 bases from J; bases unmatched to any gene: 7. The CDR3 extends over 16 amino acids. Germline V gives CDR1 SGHTA, CDR2 FQGNSA. CDR3 nucleotides: TGTGCCAGCAGCTTAGTAGCGGGACAGGGGATATACGAGCAGTACTTC. The encoded protein is CASSLVAGQGIYEQYF.

V gene TRBV11-2 combines with J gene TRBJ2-2; D not resolved. Germline CDR1 SGHAT, CDR2 FQNNGV. The V end was cut by 1 base, the J end by 6 bases, with 9 bases between. CDR3 length equals 14 residues. Here the CDR3 reads CASSLASLPGELFF. For the CDR3, the DNA is TGTGCCAGCAGCTTAGCCAGTTTACCCGGGGAGCTGTTTTTT.

This sequence joins TRBV28 and TRBJ1-1, with 8 bases aligning to TRBD1. The V and J ends lost 7 bases and 8 bases, in that order; junction bases with no gene match: 12. CDR3 length equals 14 residues. Germline assignment: CDR1 MDHEN and CDR2 SYDVKM. CDR3 in amino acids: CASTPGQEPTEAFF. In DNA, the CDR3 is TGTGCCAGCACCCCGGGACAGGAGCCGACCGAAGCTTTCTTT.

This clone has only one observation. The chain recombines TRBV11-2 with TRBJ1-2; possible D gene TRBD1, 5 bases. Germline V gene lookup returns CDR1 SGHAT and CDR2 FQNNGV. V was clipped by 1 base and J by 10 bases, with 19 bases between them. The CDR3 length is 15 residues. Here the CDR3 DNA reads TGTGCCAGCAGCTTAGGACCCGGGACCCTCGAATTCTACACCTTC. Its translation: CASSLGPGTLEFYTF.

V and J are TRBV4-3 and TRBJ1-1; D is unclear. This CDR3 spans 14 amino acids. CDR1 is LGHNA and CDR2 is YSLEER in the germline V gene. The ends were cut back, 0 bases at V and 6 bases at J, with 11 bases in the middle. The CDR3 region has the DNA TGCGCCAGCAGCCAAGATCTGCTGAGGCCTGAAGCTTTCTTT. Protein product: CASSQDLLRPEAFF.

Only one count was recorded for this clone. The V and J genes are TRBV6-5 and TRBJ1-5, with D unresolved. This CDR3 has 15 residues. V dropped 2 bases and J dropped 1 base, with 9 bases sitting between them. Germline V gene sequence: CDR1 MNHEY, CDR2 SVGAGI. CDR3 loop: CASSYGGRSNQPQHF. The CDR3 DNA follows: TGTGCCAGCAGTTACGGCGGGAGGAGCAATCAGCCCCAGCATTTT.

In this sample, this clone turned up a few times. The rearrangement links TRBV10-3 to TRBJ1-2; D gene unclear. Trimming removed 4 bases at V and 6 bases at J, with 12 bases between. The CDR3 is made up of 13 amino acids. Germline CDR1 and CDR2: ENHRY and SYGVKD. The CDR3 spells CAISGADFDGYTF. DNA of the CDR3: TGTGCCATCAGTGGGGCAGACTTTGATGGCTACACCTTC.

The chain couples TRBV4-3 to TRBJ2-3; D is tentatively TRBD1 or TRBD2 (6 bases each). This CDR3 has 15 residues. The germline CDR1 and CDR2 sequences are LGHNA and YSLEER. V was pared by 3 bases and J by 4 bases, with 14 bases between. For the CDR3, the DNA is TGCGCCAGCAGCCAGGAGGGGGACATACCAGATACGCAGTATTTT. This codes for CASSQEGDIPDTQYF.